This T cell receptor beta chain comes out of a study of CD8+CD57+ T cells in acquired aplastic anemia. This clonotype was counted many times. Antigen unknown. Genomic DNA, serving as template, underwent TCR beta VDJ and CDR3 profiling. TCRdb reprocessed the reads via MiXCR and lists one record per CDR3 protein. This sample has around 200,000 distinct CDR3 sequences, with around 47% found just once. Study conclusions and caveats: Comparison of patients with controls identified around 28 shared CD8+ CDR3 sequences.

By flow cytometry, patients selected for sequencing had shown an expansion of CD8+CD57+ cells. Each patient had severe acquired aplastic anemia. Germline V lookup: CDR1 LGHNA, CDR2 YSLEER. CDR3 size: 15 residues. Trimming shortened V by 0 bases and J by 2 bases, and 11 bases separated the two germline ends. V and J are TRBV4-3 and TRBJ2-7; D may be TRBD1 (5 bases). Sequenced sample: sorted CD4+, CD8+, or CD8+CD57+ T cells (not recorded which) from PBMCs. This sequence was found in a human donor with aplastic anemia. This CDR3 reads CASSQDWGFAYEQYF. The CDR3 coding sequence is TGCGCCAGCAGCCAAGACTGGGGCTTCGCCTACGAGCAGTACTTC.